This T cell receptor (beta chain) was sequenced in a study of cytomegalovirus exposure and HLA in healthy donors. The protocol was immunoSEQ multiplex PCR, while the TCRdb copy is restricted to in-frame clones and leaves out a portion. This sample yields about 260,000 clones, of which less than 95% are seen a single time; approximately 3.1% belongs to the top ten. While the first cohort had around 700 subjects, the donors belonged to the separate validation cohort of about 120 subjects. The V and J ends lost 0 bases and 1 base, in that order; junction bases with no gene match: 1. CDR3 size: 15 residues. CDR1 and CDR2 (germline): LGHNA, YSLEER.

Specimen: PBMCs. This TCR derives from a woman younger than 45 in good health and CMV-seronegative. This chain links TRBV4-3 with TRBJ2-7; 9 bases fit TRBD1. The CDR3 sequence is CASSQEQGASYEQYF. The CDR3 DNA reads as TGCGCCAGCAGCCAAGAACAGGGGGCGTCCTACGAGCAGTACTTC.